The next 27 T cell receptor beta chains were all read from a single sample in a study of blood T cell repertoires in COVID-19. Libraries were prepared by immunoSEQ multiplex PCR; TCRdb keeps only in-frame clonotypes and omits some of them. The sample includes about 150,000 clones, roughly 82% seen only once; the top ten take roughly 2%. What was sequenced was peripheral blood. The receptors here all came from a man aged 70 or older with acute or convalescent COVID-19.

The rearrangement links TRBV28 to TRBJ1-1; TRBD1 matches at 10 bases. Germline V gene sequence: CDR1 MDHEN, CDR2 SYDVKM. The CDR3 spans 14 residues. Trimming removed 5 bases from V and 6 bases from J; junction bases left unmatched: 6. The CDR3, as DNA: TGTGCCAGCAGTGATAGACAGGGGGCGTCTGAAGCTTTCTTT. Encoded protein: CASSDRQGASEAFF.

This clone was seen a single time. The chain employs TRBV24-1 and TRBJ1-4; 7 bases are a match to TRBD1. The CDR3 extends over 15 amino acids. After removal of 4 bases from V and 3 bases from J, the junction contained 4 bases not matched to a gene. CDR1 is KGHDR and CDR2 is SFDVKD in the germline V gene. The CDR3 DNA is TGTGCCACCAGTGACTCCGGGACAGCTAATGAAAAACTGTTTTTT. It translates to CATSDSGTANEKLFF.

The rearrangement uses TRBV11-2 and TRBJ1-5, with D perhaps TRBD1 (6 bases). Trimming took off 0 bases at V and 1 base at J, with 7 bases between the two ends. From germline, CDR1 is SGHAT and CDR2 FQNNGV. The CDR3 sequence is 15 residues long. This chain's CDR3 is CASSLDQGSNQPQHF. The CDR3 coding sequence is TGTGCCAGCAGCTTAGACCAGGGGAGCAATCAGCCCCAGCATTTT.

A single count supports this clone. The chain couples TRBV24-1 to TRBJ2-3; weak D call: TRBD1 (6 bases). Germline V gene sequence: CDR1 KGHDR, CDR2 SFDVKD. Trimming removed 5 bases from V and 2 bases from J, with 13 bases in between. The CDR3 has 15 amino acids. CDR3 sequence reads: CATSARGLDTDTQYF. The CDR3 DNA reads TGTGCCACCAGTGCCAGGGGTCTGGACACAGATACGCAGTATTTT.

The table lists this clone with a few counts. In nucleotides, the CDR3 is TGCGCCAGCAGCCGCCTGAGGTTTAGCGGGAGATCCCCGGGGACCGGGGAGCTGTTTTTT. Protein product: CASSRLRFSGRSPGTGELFF. This chain links TRBV4-1 with TRBJ2-2; 9 bases agree with TRBD2. CDR3 size: 20 residues. CDR1 is MGHRA and CDR2 is YSYEKL in the germline V gene. Trimming at V came to 4 bases and at J to 5 bases, leaving 20 bases not matched to a gene.

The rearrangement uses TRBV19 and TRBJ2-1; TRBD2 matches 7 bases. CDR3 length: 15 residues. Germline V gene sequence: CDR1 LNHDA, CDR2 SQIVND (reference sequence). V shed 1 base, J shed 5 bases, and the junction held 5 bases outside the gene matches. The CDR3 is CASSIGGGAHNEQFF. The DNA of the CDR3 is TGTGCCAGTAGTATAGGGGGAGGGGCACACAATGAGCAGTTCTTC.

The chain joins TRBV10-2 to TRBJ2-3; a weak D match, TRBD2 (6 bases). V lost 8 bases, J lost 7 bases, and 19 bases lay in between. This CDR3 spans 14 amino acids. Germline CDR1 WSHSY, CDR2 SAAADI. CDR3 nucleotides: TGCGCCAGCCTACTCCCTGGGGACTCGAATACGCAGTATTTT. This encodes CASLLPGDSNTQYF.

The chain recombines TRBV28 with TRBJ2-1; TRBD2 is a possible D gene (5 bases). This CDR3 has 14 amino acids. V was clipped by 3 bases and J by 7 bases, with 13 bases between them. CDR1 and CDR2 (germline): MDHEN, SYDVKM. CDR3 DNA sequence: TGTGCCAGCAGTTTGGTTGGGGAGAGAAATGAGCAGTTCTTC. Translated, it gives CASSLVGERNEQFF.

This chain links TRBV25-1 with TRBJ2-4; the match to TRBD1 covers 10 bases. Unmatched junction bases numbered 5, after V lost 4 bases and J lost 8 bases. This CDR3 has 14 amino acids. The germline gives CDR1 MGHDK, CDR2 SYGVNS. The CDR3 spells CASSARTGGDIQYF. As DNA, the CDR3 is TGTGCCAGCAGTGCAAGGACAGGGGGGGACATTCAGTACTTC.

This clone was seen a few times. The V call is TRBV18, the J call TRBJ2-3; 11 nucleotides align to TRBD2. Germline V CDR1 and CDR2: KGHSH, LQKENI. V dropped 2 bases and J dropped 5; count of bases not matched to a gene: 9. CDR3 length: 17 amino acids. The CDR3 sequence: CASSPTSSGRAGDTQYF. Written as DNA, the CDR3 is TGTGCCAGCTCACCAACGAGTAGCGGGAGGGCCGGAGATACGCAGTATTTT.

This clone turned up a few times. CDR3 amino acids: CASSPNGGTQYF. CDR3 nucleotide sequence: TGTGCCAGCAGCCCCAACGGGGGGACCCAGTACTTC. V is TRBV6-5 and J is TRBJ2-5; D perhaps matches TRBD2 (6 bases). Germline V CDR1 and CDR2: MNHEY, SVGAGI. Trimming stripped 6 bases from V and 7 bases from J, with 12 bases between. The CDR3 totals 12 residues.

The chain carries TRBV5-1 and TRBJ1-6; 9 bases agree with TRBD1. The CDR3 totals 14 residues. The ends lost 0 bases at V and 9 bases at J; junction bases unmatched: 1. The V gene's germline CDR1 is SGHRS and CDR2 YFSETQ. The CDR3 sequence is CASSLDRGLSPLHF. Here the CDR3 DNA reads TGCGCCAGCAGCTTGGACAGGGGGCTTTCACCCCTCCACTTT.

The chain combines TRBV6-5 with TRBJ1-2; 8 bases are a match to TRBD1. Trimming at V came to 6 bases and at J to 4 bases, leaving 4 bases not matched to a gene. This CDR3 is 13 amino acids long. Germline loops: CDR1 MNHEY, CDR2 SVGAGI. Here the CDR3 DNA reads TGTGCCAGCAGAGGGACAGGTTTCTATGGCTACACCTTC. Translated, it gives CASRGTGFYGYTF.

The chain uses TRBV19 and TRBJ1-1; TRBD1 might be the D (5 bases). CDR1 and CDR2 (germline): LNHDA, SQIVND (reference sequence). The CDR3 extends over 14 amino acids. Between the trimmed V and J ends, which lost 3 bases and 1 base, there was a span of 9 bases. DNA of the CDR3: TGTGCCAGTAGTATGGGCAGGGAGAACACTGAAGCTTTCTTT. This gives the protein CASSMGRENTEAFF.

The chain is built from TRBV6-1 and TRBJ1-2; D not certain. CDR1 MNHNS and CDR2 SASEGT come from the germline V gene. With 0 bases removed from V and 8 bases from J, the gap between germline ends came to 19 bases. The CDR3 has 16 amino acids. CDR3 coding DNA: TGTGCCAGCAGTGAAGCGCATCAAGTGAGCCGGTGGGGCTACACCTTC. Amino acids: CASSEAHQVSRWGYTF.

The CDR3 nucleotides read TGTGCCAGCAGCCAAAGGGTAGCGGGGGTGGAGACCCAGTACTTC. As protein: CASSQRVAGVETQYF. The chain uses TRBV28 and TRBJ2-5, with 9 bases lining up with TRBD2. The germline V gene encodes CDR1 MDHEN and CDR2 SYDVKM. The CDR3 extends over 15 amino acids. Trimming removed 6 bases from V and 5 bases from J; junction bases left unmatched: 10.

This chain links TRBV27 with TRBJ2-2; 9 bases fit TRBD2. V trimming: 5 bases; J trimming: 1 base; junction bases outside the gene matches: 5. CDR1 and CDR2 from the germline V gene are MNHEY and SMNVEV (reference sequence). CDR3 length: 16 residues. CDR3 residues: CASSRAGGMNTGELFF. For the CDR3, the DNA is TGTGCCAGCAGTCGAGCGGGAGGCATGAACACCGGGGAGCTGTTTTTT.

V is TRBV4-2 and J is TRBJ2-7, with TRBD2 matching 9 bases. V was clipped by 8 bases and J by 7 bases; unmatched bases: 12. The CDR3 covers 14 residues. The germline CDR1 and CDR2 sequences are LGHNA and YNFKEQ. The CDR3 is CASRGSGGPGEQYF. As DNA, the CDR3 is TGTGCCAGCCGCGGTAGCGGGGGTCCGGGGGAGCAGTACTTC.

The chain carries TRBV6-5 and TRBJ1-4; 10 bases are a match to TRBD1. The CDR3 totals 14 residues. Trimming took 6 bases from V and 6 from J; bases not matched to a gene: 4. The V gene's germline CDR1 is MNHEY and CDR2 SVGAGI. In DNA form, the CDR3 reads TGTGCCAGCAGCCCCGGGACAGGGGATGAAAAACTGTTTTTT. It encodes CASSPGTGDEKLFF.

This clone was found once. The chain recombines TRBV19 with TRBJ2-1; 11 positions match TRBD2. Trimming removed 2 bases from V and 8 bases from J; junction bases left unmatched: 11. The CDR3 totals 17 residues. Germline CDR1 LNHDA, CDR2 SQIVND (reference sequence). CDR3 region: CASSIPEGTSGRYEQFF. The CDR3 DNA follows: TGTGCCAGTAGTATACCAGAAGGGACTAGCGGTAGGTATGAGCAGTTCTTC.

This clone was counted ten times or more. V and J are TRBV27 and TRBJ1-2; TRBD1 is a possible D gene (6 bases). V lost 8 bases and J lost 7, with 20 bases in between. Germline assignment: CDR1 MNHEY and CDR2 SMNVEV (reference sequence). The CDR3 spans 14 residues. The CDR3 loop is CASAGADLPFGYTF. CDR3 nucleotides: TGTGCCAGCGCAGGGGCAGATCTTCCGTTTGGCTACACCTTC.

The CDR3 protein is CASSQGPWTAGDGNTIYF. DNA of the CDR3: TGTGCCAGCAGCCAAGGCCCCTGGACAGCGGGGGATGGAAACACCATATATTTT. The chain combines TRBV3-1 (or the pseudogene TRBV3-2) with TRBJ1-3, with a weak D call TRBD1 (6 bases). The V gene's germline CDR1 is LGHDT and CDR2 YNNKEL (reference sequence). There are 18 residues in the CDR3. V was clipped by 1 base and J by 3 bases, with 19 bases between them.

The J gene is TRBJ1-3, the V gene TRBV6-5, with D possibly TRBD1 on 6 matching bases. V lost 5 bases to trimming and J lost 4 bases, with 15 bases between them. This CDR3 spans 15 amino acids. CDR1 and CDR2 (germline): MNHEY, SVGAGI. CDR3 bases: TGTGCCAGCAGTCCCTCCCGACAGGCAGGAAACACCATATATTTT. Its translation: CASSPSRQAGNTIYF.

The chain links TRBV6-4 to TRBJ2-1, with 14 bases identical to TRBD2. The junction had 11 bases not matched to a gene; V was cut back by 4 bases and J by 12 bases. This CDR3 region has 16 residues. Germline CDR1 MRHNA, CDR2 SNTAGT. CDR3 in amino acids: CASSVSGLAGGGGQFF. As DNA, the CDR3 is TGTGCCAGCAGTGTTTCAGGACTAGCGGGAGGTGGTGGGCAGTTCTTC.

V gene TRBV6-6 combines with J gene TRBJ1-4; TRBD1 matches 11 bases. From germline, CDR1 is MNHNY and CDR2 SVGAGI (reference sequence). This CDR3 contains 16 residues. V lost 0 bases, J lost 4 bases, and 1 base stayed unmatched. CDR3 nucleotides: TGTGCCAGCAGTTACTCGGGACAGGGGGATAATGAAAAACTGTTTTTT. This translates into CASSYSGQGDNEKLFF.

Here the CDR3 reads CATLLAGAGNEQFF. In nucleotides, the CDR3 is TGTGCCACCCTACTAGCGGGGGCTGGGAATGAGCAGTTCTTC. The gene calls are TRBV6-5 and TRBJ2-1; TRBD2 aligns across 11 bases. From germline, CDR1 is MNHEY and CDR2 SVGAGI. V was clipped by 10 bases and J by 7 bases; unmatched bases: 9. CDR3 length equals 14 residues.

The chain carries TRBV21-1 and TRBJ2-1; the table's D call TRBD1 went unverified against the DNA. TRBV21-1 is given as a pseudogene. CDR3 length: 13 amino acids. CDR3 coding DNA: TGTGCCAGCCCATGGGCAGTCTACAATGAGCAGTTCTTC. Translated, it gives CASPWAVYNEQFF.